A single sample gave rise to the 13 T cell receptor beta chains below, sequenced in a study of blood T cell repertoires in COVID-19. Profiling relied on immunoSEQ multiplex PCR, and the TCRdb table lists in-frame clones only, not all of them. This table has around 300,000 clones, around four fifths appearing once. Sequencing was carried out using peripheral blood. The receptors originated from a woman aged 50 to 65 with active or convalescent COVID-19.

This clone was seen once. The chain uses TRBV5-1 and TRBJ1-1; no reliable D call. CDR3 length: 15 residues. CDR1 and CDR2 (germline): SGHRS, YFSETQ. V dropped 3 bases and J dropped 3 bases, with 15 bases sitting between them. The CDR3 here is CASSSDITAYTEAFF. CDR3 bases: TGCGCCAGCAGCTCCGACATTACAGCCTACACTGAAGCTTTCTTT.

The CDR3 sequence: CASTLSGGTSSPLHF. In nucleotides, the CDR3 is TGTGCCAGCACCCTTTCGGGTGGGACATCTTCACCCCTCCACTTT. This rearrangement joins TRBV28 to TRBJ1-6; D possibly corresponds to TRBD1 (6 bases). The V gene's germline CDR1 is MDHEN and CDR2 SYDVKM. The length of the CDR3 is 15 residues. Trimming took 7 bases from V and 9 from J, leaving 19 bases between them.

The J gene is TRBJ1-4, the V gene TRBV27, with unresolved D. This CDR3 contains 14 residues. Germline V lookup: CDR1 MNHEY, CDR2 SMNVEV (reference sequence). The ends were cut back, 3 bases at V and 4 bases at J, with 9 bases in the middle. CDR3 region: CASSLEGYNEKLFF. DNA for the CDR3: TGTGCCAGCAGTTTGGAGGGTTATAATGAAAAACTGTTTTTT.

This clone was observed a handful of times. The DNA of the CDR3 is TGTGCCAGCAGCCAAGATATTAATGGCTACACCTTC. Encoded protein: CASSQDINGYTF. The chain has TRBV3-1 (or the pseudogene TRBV3-2) and TRBJ1-2, with D uncertain. V lost 0 bases and J 6 bases, leaving 5 bases between the germline ends. The CDR3 consists of 12 residues. Germline V gives CDR1 LGHDT, CDR2 YNNKEL (reference sequence).

This clone was counted only a few times. The rearrangement joins TRBV4-2 to TRBJ1-5, with 11 bases lining up with TRBD1. The germline CDR1 and CDR2 sequences are LGHNA and YNFKEQ. J gave up 6 bases and V 0 bases, and 1 base lay outside the gene matches. The CDR3 consists of 15 residues. This CDR3 reads CASSQDGTGGQPQHF. The CDR3 nucleotides read TGTGCCAGCAGCCAAGATGGGACAGGGGGTCAGCCCCAGCATTTT.

This clone was seen only a few times. Other DNA sequences in this sample translate to the same CDR3. The chain combines TRBV9 with TRBJ2-5; 7 bases map to TRBD2. V trimming: 2 bases; J trimming: 2 bases; junction bases outside the gene matches: 3. In germline, CDR1 is SGDLS, CDR2 YYNGEE. The CDR3 runs 14 residues. The CDR3 DNA sequence: TGTGCCAGCAGCGTGGGAGGGAATCAAGAGACCCAGTACTTC. Translation gives CASSVGGNQETQYF.

The chain recombines TRBV7-9 with TRBJ2-5; D possibly uses TRBD1 or TRBD2 (6 bases each). V was trimmed by 5 bases and J by 2 bases, leaving 12 bases between them. The CDR3 totals 14 residues. CDR1 is SEHNR and CDR2 is FQNEAQ in the germline V gene (reference sequence). CDR3 amino acids: CASSLGGLQETQYF. CDR3 nucleotides: TGTGCCAGCAGCCTAGGGGGACTGCAAGAGACCCAGTACTTC.

This chain links TRBV19 with TRBJ1-2; TRBD1 matches at 9 bases. This CDR3 spans 16 amino acids. J gave up 4 bases and V 3 bases, and 9 bases lay outside the gene matches. Germline loops: CDR1 LNHDA, CDR2 SQIVND (reference sequence). This CDR3 is CASSMPVGQGTYGYTF. The CDR3 nucleotides are TGTGCCAGTAGTATGCCCGTGGGACAGGGAACCTATGGCTACACCTTC.

This chain joins TRBV16 and TRBJ1-5, with 9 bases identical to TRBD1. V was pared by 1 base and J by 5 bases, with 3 bases of the junction left unmatched. Per the germline V gene, CDR1 is KGHSY and CDR2 is FQNENV. The length of the CDR3 is 15 residues. CDR3 amino acids: CASSQYGQGHQPQHF. The CDR3 region has the DNA TGTGCCAGCAGCCAATACGGACAGGGGCATCAGCCCCAGCATTTT.

This clone has a single count. J is TRBJ2-3 and V is TRBV7-9; 7 bases line up with TRBD2. This CDR3 region has 14 residues. Germline loops: CDR1 SEHNR, CDR2 FQNEAQ (reference sequence). The V and J ends lost 6 bases and 2 bases, in that order; junction bases with no gene match: 5. CDR3 amino acids: CASSQAGPTDTQYF. The CDR3 DNA follows: TGTGCCAGCAGTCAAGCGGGACCCACAGATACGCAGTATTTT.

The J gene is TRBJ2-1, the V gene TRBV12-5, with a tentative D call TRBD2 (5 bases). CDR1 is LGHNT, CDR2 FRNRAP, per germline. This CDR3 region has 16 residues. V was shortened by 0 bases and J by 6 bases, with 15 bases between the two germline ends. In DNA form, the CDR3 reads TGTGCTAGTGGTTTGGTACTTAATCGTGAGGGCAATGAGCAGTTCTTC. Residues: CASGLVLNREGNEQFF.

The rearrangement links TRBV7-9 to TRBJ2-1; unclear D gene. This CDR3 spans 13 amino acids. The V gene lost 1 base and the J gene lost 5 bases, with 6 bases spanning the gap. The V gene's germline CDR1 is SEHNR and CDR2 FQNEAQ (reference sequence). CDR3 DNA: TGTGCCAGCAGCTTAGAACAGCACAATGAGCAGTTCTTC. Amino acids: CASSLEQHNEQFF. Using reference TRBV7-9 and TRBJ2-1 for the parts outside the CDR3, the full variable domain is DTGVSQNPRHKITKRGQNVTFRCDPISEHNRLYWYRQTLGQGPEFLTYFQNEAQLEKSRLLSDRFSAERPKGSFSTLEIQRTEQGDSAMYLCASSLEQHNEQFFGPGTRLTVL.

V is TRBV7-9 and J is TRBJ2-7; D perhaps matches TRBD2 (6 bases). CDR1 SEHNR and CDR2 FQNEAQ come from the germline V gene (reference sequence). Between the trimmed V and J ends, which lost 6 bases and 1 base, there was a span of 13 bases. This CDR3 is 14 amino acids long. Here the CDR3 DNA reads TGTGCCAGCAGTTCCATTGGGACTTCCTACGAGCAGTACTTC. It specifies CASSSIGTSYEQYF.